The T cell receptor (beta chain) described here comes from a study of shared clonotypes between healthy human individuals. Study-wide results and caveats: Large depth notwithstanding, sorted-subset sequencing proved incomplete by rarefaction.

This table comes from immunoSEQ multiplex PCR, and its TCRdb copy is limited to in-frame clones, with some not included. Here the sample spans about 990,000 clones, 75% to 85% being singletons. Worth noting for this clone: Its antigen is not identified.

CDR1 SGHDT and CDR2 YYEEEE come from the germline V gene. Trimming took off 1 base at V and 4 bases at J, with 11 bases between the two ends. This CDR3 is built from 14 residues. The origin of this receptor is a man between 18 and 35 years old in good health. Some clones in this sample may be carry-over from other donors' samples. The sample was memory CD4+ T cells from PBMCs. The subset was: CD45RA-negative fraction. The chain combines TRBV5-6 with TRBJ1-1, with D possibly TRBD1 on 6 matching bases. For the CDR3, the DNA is TGTGCCAGCAGCTTGACAGGGAGGGTCACTGAAGCTTTCTTT. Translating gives CASSLTGRVTEAFF.